The 28 T cell receptor beta chains below all came from one sample that was sequenced in a study of shared clonotypes between healthy human individuals. The protocol was immunoSEQ multiplex PCR, while the TCRdb copy is restricted to in-frame clones and leaves out a portion. The sample shows about 460,000 clones, around 77% of them seen only once. Sequenced: PBMCs. The source is a woman between 40 and 55 years old in good health. Some clones in this sample may be carry-over from other donors' samples.

Ten or more counts support this clone. This chain connects TRBV11-2 to TRBJ2-7, with 7 positions matching TRBD1. CDR1 is SGHAT and CDR2 is FQNNGV in the germline V gene. The CDR3 runs to 14 residues. V was pared by 3 bases and J by 6 bases, with 8 bases of the junction left unmatched. CDR3: CASSFDRVSLEQYF. The DNA for the CDR3 is TGTGCCAGCAGCTTTGACAGGGTGTCCCTCGAGCAGTACTTC.

This clone appeared a single time. Since a far larger clone is one base different, this is likely a read error. Other DNA sequences in the sample encode the same CDR3. This chain joins TRBV5-1 and TRBJ2-7; TRBD2 matches 9 bases. Germline V CDR1 and CDR2: SGHRS, YFSETQ. The CDR3 is made up of 13 amino acids. DNA for the CDR3: TGCGCCAGCAGCTATAGCGGGAGATACGAACAGTACTTC. It specifies CASSYSGRYEQYF.

This clone was seen more than once but under ten times. This chain connects TRBV27 to TRBJ2-7; D is possibly TRBD2 (5 bases). The CDR3 sequence is 15 residues long. From germline, CDR1 is MNHEY and CDR2 SMNVEV (reference sequence). V was shortened by 4 bases and J by 3 bases, with 16 bases between the two germline ends. The DNA of the CDR3 is TGTGCCAGCAGTTGCCCGGCTAGGCGGGTCTACGAGCAGTACTTC. Protein: CASSCPARRVYEQYF.

This chain joins TRBV27 and TRBJ2-7, with TRBD2 identical over 7 bases. The CDR3 spans 14 residues. Germline V gene lookup returns CDR1 MNHEY and CDR2 SMNVEV (reference sequence). Unmatched junction bases numbered 10, after V lost 5 bases and J lost 6 bases. DNA for the CDR3: TGTGCCAGCAGTCCTCAGCGGGATCCACGCGAGCAGTACTTC. Residues: CASSPQRDPREQYF.

This clone was seen a handful of times. The chain has TRBV6-1 and TRBJ1-3; no clear D gene. The CDR3 spans 16 residues. The germline gives CDR1 MNHNS, CDR2 SASEGT. V lost 2 bases and J 0 bases, leaving 11 bases between the germline ends. DNA of the CDR3: TGTGCCAGCAGTGAAAGAGTGGACCTCTCTGGAAACACCATATATTTT. It translates to CASSERVDLSGNTIYF.

This clone was counted many times. The identical CDR3 is also encoded by other nucleotide sequences in the sample. The chain has TRBV19 and TRBJ1-1, with TRBD1 matching over 8 bases. This CDR3 contains 13 residues. Per germline, CDR1 LNHDA and CDR2 SQIVND (reference sequence). Unmatched junction bases numbered 2, after V lost 6 bases and J lost 2 bases. CDR3 bases: TGTGCCAGTAGCGACAGGGGCAACACTGAAGCTTTCTTT. Encoded protein: CASSDRGNTEAFF.

Notes on this clone: This may stem from a read error, because a much larger clone lies one nucleotide away. Other nucleotide sequences in the sample specify the same CDR3. The chain has TRBV7-2 and TRBJ2-2; D is uncertain. This CDR3 is built from 12 residues. CDR1 SGHTA and CDR2 FQGNSA come from the germline V gene. V was cut by 4 bases and J by 3 bases, with 3 bases left in between. The CDR3 DNA reads as TGTGCCAGCAGCTCCTACACCGGGGAGCTGTTTTTT. This encodes CASSSYTGELFF.

V gene TRBV30 combines with J gene TRBJ1-3; D is possibly TRBD1 (5 bases). The germline V and J ends were trimmed by 4 bases and 2 bases, with 12 bases remaining between them. Germline V gene lookup returns CDR1 GTSNPN and CDR2 SVGIG (reference sequence). The CDR3 covers 14 residues. The CDR3 sequence: CAWTRGGAGNTIYF. The CDR3 bases are TGTGCCTGGACCCGTGGAGGGGCTGGAAACACCATATATTTT.

V is TRBV7-9 and J is TRBJ2-2; D not resolved. The CDR3 sequence is 15 residues long. V was cut by 5 bases and J by 2 bases, with 12 bases left in between. Germline-derived CDR1 and CDR2 are SEHNR and FQNEAQ (reference sequence). CDR3 sequence (DNA): TGTGCCAGCAGCCGCGACCTGACTAACACCGGGGAGCTGTTTTTT. Protein: CASSRDLTNTGELFF.

This clone was picked up a small number of times. This chain links TRBV19 with TRBJ1-4; TRBD1 might be the D (6 bases). The length of the CDR3 is 15 residues. V was shortened by 10 bases and J by 1 base, with 16 bases between the two germline ends. Germline CDR1 reads LNHDA; CDR2 reads SQIVND (reference sequence). The CDR3: CATSGRGETNEKLFF. DNA for the CDR3: TGTGCCACTAGCGGCAGGGGAGAAACTAATGAAAAACTGTTTTTT.

A word on this clone: A far bigger clonotype differs at one base, so this is likely a read error. The chain couples TRBV27 to TRBJ2-5; TRBD1 aligns across 7 bases. Gene TRBJ2-7 matches the end of the DNA better, so the J call may be wrong. This CDR3 has 14 residues. Germline V gives CDR1 MNHEY, CDR2 SMNVEV (reference sequence). The CDR3 loop reads CASSKQGKGYEQYF. CDR3 nucleotides: TGTGCCAGCAGTAAACAGGGGAAGGGTTACGAGCAGTACTTC.

The chain uses TRBV14 and TRBJ2-7, with 11 bases matching TRBD2. V shed 1 base and J 7 bases; nucleotides not matched to a gene: 9. CDR1 is SGHDN and CDR2 is FVKESK in the germline V gene. The CDR3 spans 16 residues. The CDR3 sequence: CASSQGLLAGAREQYF. CDR3 nucleotides: TGTGCCAGCAGCCAAGGTCTACTAGCGGGAGCGCGTGAGCAGTACTTC.

This sequence joins TRBV19 and TRBJ1-2, with D possibly being TRBD1 (5 bases). The CDR3 runs 13 residues. CDR1 LNHDA and CDR2 SQIVND come from the germline V gene (reference sequence). With 5 bases removed from V and 3 bases from J, the gap between germline ends came to 10 bases. The CDR3 DNA sequence: TGTGCCAGTAGTCCCTCGGGGGACTATGGCTACACCTTC. It specifies CASSPSGDYGYTF.

V usage is TRBV7-2 and J usage is TRBJ2-2; 7 bases are shared with TRBD2. Germline V gene lookup returns CDR1 SGHTA and CDR2 FQGNSA. J lost 3 bases, V lost 0 bases, and 4 bases had no gene match. The CDR3 contains 16 residues. The CDR3 sequence: CASSLAGGRDTGELFF. The CDR3 coding sequence is TGTGCCAGCAGCTTAGCGGGAGGGCGGGACACCGGGGAGCTGTTTTTT.

The chain is built from TRBV7-9 and TRBJ2-7, with 8 nucleotides matching TRBD2. V lost 6 bases to trimming and J lost 4 bases; unmatched junction nucleotides: 11. The CDR3 consists of 15 residues. CDR1 is SEHNR and CDR2 is FQNEAQ in the germline V gene (reference sequence). The CDR3 is CASSPRAGGTYEQYF. DNA of the CDR3: TGTGCCAGCAGTCCCCGGGCGGGAGGAACGTACGAGCAGTACTTC.

The rearrangement uses TRBV7-3 and TRBJ2-2, with a possible D match to TRBD1 (6 bases). Deletions cut 0 bases from V and 6 bases from J, with 8 bases between. The CDR3 totals 14 residues. Germline V CDR1 and CDR2: SGHTA, FQGTGA. The DNA of the CDR3 is TGTGCCAGCAGCTTAACGACAGGTGCCGGGGAGCTGTTTTTT. Translating it yields CASSLTTGAGELFF.

J is TRBJ2-5 and V is TRBV5-1; 11 bases are shared with TRBD1. V was pared by 4 bases and J by 1 base, with 6 bases of the junction left unmatched. This CDR3 is 16 amino acids long. In germline, CDR1 is SGHRS, CDR2 YFSETQ. CDR3 in DNA: TGCGCCAGCAGCAAACCGGACAGGGGGCCCCAAGAGACCCAGTACTTC. This encodes CASSKPDRGPQETQYF.

The chain combines TRBV19 with TRBJ1-5; the D is unclear. Trimming shortened V by 2 bases and J by 3 bases, and 8 bases separated the two germline ends. CDR3 length equals 14 residues. Germline V CDR1 and CDR2: LNHDA, SQIVND (reference sequence). The CDR3 reads CASSILEFNQPQHF. The CDR3 DNA reads as TGTGCCAGTAGTATATTGGAGTTCAATCAGCCCCAGCATTTT.

For the CDR3, the DNA is TGTGCCACCAGCAGAGATTGGGGCGAATCCCGGTTCTTC. Amino acids: CATSRDWGESRFF. The chain combines TRBV15 with TRBJ2-1; weak D call: TRBD1 (5 bases). Germline loops: CDR1 LNHNV, CDR2 YYDKDF (reference sequence). This CDR3 comprises 13 residues. V was shortened by 0 bases and J by 15 bases, with 15 bases between the two germline ends.

This clone appeared a single time. V usage is TRBV4-1 and J usage is TRBJ2-7; 7 nucleotides line up with TRBD2. CDR1 is MGHRA, CDR2 YSYEKL, per germline. The CDR3 is 16 residues long. With 3 bases clipped from V and 3 bases from J, the junction kept 11 bases outside the gene matches. In nucleotides, the CDR3 is TGCGCCAGCAGCCATCCGGGGGGAGGTTCTCTCTACGAGCAGTACTTC. It yields the protein CASSHPGGGSLYEQYF.

The V call is TRBV7-8, the J call TRBJ1-5; D perhaps matches TRBD1 (6 bases). The CDR3 is 14 residues long. Germline lookup yields CDR1 SGHVS and CDR2 FQNEAQ. V lost 0 bases and J 8 bases, leaving 11 bases between the germline ends. CDR3 sequence reads: CASSLAQGLKPQHF. The CDR3 DNA reads as TGTGCCAGCAGCTTAGCGCAGGGGTTAAAGCCCCAGCATTTT.

The chain carries TRBV2 and TRBJ2-1, with 7 bases fitting TRBD2. The CDR3 sequence is 14 residues long. Per the germline V gene, CDR1 is SNHLY and CDR2 is FYNNEI. V was pared by 2 bases and J by 6 bases, with 4 bases of the junction left unmatched. CDR3 nucleotide sequence: TGTGCCAGCAGTGAACTTGCGGGAGTCAATGAGCAGTTCTTC. Protein: CASSELAGVNEQFF.

This sequence joins TRBV4-2 and TRBJ2-2, with 8 bases aligning to TRBD2. This CDR3 has 18 residues. Germline CDR1 is LGHNA and CDR2 is YNFKEQ. Germline trimming cut 0 bases from V and 5 bases from J; bases unmatched to any gene: 11. The CDR3 DNA sequence: TGTGCCAGCAGCCAAGATAGGACGGGGGGGGCGAGGACCGGGGAGCTGTTTTTT. Translated, it gives CASSQDRTGGARTGELFF.

About this clone itself: Additional DNA sequences in this sample encode the identical CDR3. The rearrangement links TRBV7-8 to TRBJ1-5; D is undetermined. The CDR3 extends over 14 amino acids. Germline CDR1 is SGHVS and CDR2 is FQNEAQ. V dropped 3 bases and J dropped 0 bases, with 6 bases sitting between them. CDR3 DNA sequence: TGTGCCAGCAGCTTCTCAGGTAGCAATCAGCCCCAGCATTTT. It codes for CASSFSGSNQPQHF.

Remarks on this clone: Other DNA sequences of this sample code for an identical CDR3. The rearrangement links TRBV7-9 to TRBJ2-5; D gene uncertain. Trimming cost V 3 bases and J 2 bases, with 7 bases left between them. The CDR3 has 13 amino acids. CDR1 and CDR2 from the germline V gene are SEHNR and FQNEAQ (reference sequence). CDR3 residues: CASSLGRQETQYF. The CDR3 DNA follows: TGTGCCAGCAGCTTGGGCAGGCAAGAGACCCAGTACTTC. Complete variable domain (other parts from reference TRBV7-9 and TRBJ2-5): DTGVSQNPRHKITKRGQNVTFRCDPISEHNRLYWYRQTLGQGPEFLTYFQNEAQLEKSRLLSDRFSAERPKGSFSTLEIQRTEQGDSAMYLCASSLGRQETQYFGPGTRLLVL.

With regard to this clone: This sequence is one base from a far larger clone and is likely a read error. The genes are TRBV30 and TRBJ2-2; D remains unclear. Germline V lookup: CDR1 GTSNPN, CDR2 SVGIG (reference sequence). This CDR3 contains 11 residues. V was shortened by 8 bases and J by 1 base, with 5 bases between the two germline ends. In DNA form, the CDR3 reads TGTGCCGCAGGGAACACCGGGGAGCTGTTTTTT. Amino acids: CAAGNTGELFF.

V gene TRBV5-1 combines with J gene TRBJ1-4; no clear D gene. This CDR3 region has 17 residues. Deletions cut 0 bases from V and 4 bases from J, with 16 bases between. Per germline, CDR1 SGHRS and CDR2 YFSETQ. Here the CDR3 reads CASSLGQAAARNEKLFF. As DNA, the CDR3 is TGCGCCAGCAGCTTGGGTCAGGCCGCAGCCCGTAATGAAAAACTGTTTTTT.

The chain is built from TRBV30 and TRBJ1-2; D is possibly TRBD1 (5 bases). Germline-derived CDR1 and CDR2 are GTSNPN and SVGIG (reference sequence). This CDR3 comprises 16 residues. V lost 3 bases to trimming and J lost 2 bases, with 19 bases between them. The CDR3 coding sequence is TGTGCCTGGAGAGGAGGCCCGGGGACCGGCAACTATGGCTACACCTTC. Amino acid sequence: CAWRGGPGTGNYGYTF.